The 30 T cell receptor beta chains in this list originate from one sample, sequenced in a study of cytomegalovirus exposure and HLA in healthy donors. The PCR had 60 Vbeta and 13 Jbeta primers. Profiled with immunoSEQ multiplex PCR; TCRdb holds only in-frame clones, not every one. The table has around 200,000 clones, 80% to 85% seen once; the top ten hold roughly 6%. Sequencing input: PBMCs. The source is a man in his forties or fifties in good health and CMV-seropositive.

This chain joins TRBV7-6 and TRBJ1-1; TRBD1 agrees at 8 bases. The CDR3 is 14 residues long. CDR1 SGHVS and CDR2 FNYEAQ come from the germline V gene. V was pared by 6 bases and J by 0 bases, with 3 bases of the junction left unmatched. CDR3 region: CASSTGGVNTEAFF. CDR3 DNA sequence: TGTGCCAGCAGTACAGGGGGGGTGAACACTGAAGCTTTCTTT.

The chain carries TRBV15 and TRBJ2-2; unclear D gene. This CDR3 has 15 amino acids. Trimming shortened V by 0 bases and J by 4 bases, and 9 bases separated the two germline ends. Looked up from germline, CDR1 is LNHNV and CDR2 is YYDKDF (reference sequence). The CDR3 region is CATSRESQVTGELFF. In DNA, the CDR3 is TGTGCCACCAGCAGAGAAAGCCAGGTCACCGGGGAGCTGTTTTTT.

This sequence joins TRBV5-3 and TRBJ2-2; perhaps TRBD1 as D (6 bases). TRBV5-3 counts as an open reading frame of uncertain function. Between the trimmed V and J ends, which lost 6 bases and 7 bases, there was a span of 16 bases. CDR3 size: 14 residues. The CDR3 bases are TGTGCCAGAACCCGGACAGTCTATCTCGGGGAGCTGTTTTTT. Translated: CARTRTVYLGELFF.

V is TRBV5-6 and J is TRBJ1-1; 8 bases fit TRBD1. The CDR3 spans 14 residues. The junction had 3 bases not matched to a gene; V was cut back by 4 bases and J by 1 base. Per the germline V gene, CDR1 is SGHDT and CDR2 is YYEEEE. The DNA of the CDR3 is TGTGCCAGCAGCGACGGGACAGGGAACACTGAAGCTTTCTTT. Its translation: CASSDGTGNTEAFF.

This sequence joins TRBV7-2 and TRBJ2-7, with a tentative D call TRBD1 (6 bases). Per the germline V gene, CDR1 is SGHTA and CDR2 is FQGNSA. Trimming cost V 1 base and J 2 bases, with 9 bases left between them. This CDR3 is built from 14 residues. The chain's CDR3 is CASSLGDITYEQYF. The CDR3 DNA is TGTGCCAGCAGCTTAGGGGACATCACCTACGAGCAGTACTTC.

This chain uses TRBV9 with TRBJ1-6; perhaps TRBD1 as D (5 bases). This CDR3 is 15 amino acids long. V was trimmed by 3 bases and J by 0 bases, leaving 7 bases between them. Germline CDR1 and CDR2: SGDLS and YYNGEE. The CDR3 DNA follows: TGTGCCAGCAGCGGTGACAGCTCCTATAATTCACCCCTCCACTTT. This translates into CASSGDSSYNSPLHF.

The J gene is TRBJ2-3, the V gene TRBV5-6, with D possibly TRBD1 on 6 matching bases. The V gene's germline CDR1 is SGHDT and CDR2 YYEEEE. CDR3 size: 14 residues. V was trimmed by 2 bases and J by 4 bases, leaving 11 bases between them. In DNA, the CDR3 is TGTGCCAGCAGCTTACCTACAGGGCCAGATACGCAGTATTTT. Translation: CASSLPTGPDTQYF.

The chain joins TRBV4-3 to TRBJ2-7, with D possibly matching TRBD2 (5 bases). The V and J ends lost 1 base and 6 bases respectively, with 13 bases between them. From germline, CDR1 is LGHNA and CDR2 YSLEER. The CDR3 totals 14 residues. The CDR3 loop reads CASSQVKGVGEQYF. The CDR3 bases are TGCGCCAGCAGCCAAGTGAAGGGAGTAGGCGAGCAGTACTTC.

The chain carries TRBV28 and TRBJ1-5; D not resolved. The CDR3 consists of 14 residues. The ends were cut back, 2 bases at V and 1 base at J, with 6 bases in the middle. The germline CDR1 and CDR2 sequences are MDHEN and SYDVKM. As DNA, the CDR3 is TGTGCCAGCAGTTTAACAGTCAGCAATCAGCCCCAGCATTTT. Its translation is CASSLTVSNQPQHF.

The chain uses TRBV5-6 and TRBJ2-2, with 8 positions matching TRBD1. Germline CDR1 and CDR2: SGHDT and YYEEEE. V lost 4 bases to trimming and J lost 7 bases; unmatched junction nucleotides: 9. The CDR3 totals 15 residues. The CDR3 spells CASSLGTGRGGELFF. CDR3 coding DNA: TGTGCCAGCAGCCTCGGGACAGGTCGGGGCGGGGAGCTGTTTTTT.

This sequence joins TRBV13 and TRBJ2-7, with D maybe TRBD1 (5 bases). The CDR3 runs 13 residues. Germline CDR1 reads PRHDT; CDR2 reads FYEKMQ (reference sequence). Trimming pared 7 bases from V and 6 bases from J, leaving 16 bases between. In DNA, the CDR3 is TGTGCCAGCAAAGGTTCAGGGTTGGTCGAGCAGTACTTC. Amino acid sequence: CASKGSGLVEQYF.

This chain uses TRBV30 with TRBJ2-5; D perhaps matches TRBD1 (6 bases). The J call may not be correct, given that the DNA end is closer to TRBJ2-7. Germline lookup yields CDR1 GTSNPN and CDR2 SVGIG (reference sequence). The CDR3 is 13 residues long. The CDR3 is CAWRETGNYEQYF. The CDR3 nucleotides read TGTGCCTGGAGAGAAACAGGGAACTACGAGCAGTACTTC.

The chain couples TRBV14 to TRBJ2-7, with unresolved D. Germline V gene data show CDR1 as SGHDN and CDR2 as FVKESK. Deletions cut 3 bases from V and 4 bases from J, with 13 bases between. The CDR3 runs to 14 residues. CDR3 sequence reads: CASSQFDRVYEQYF. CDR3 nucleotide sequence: TGTGCCAGCAGCCAGTTTGATCGGGTTTACGAGCAGTACTTC.

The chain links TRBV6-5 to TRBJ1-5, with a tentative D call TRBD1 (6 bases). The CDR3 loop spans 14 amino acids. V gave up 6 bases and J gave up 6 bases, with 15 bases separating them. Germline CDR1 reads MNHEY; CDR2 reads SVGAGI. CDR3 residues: CASSPRMGAQPQHF. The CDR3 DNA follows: TGTGCCAGCAGCCCACGAATGGGGGCTCAGCCCCAGCATTTT.

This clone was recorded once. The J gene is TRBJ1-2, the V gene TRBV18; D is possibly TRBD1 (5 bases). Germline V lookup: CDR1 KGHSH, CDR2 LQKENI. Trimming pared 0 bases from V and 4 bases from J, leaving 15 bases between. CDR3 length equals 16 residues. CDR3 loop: CASSPPDKTDSYGYTF. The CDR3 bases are TGTGCCAGCTCACCACCTGATAAGACAGACAGCTATGGCTACACCTTC.

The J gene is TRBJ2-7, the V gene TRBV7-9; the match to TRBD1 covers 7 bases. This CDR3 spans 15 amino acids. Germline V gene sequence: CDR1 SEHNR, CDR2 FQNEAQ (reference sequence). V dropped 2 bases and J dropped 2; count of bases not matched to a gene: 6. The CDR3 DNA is TGTGCCAGCAGCTTATCCCAGGGACAGACCTACGAGCAGTACTTC. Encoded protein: CASSLSQGQTYEQYF.

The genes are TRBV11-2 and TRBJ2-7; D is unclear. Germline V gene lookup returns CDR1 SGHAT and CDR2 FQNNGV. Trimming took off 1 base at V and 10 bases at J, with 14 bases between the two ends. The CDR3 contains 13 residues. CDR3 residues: CASSLVPLRHQYF. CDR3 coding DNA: TGTGCCAGCAGCTTAGTGCCCCTACGTCATCAGTACTTC.

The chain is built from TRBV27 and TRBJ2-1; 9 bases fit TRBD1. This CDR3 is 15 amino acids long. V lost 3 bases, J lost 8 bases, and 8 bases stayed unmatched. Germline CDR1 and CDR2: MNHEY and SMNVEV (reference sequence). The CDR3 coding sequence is TGTGCCAGCAGTTTCGAGGGACAGGGCTTCGATGAGCAGTTCTTC. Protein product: CASSFEGQGFDEQFF.

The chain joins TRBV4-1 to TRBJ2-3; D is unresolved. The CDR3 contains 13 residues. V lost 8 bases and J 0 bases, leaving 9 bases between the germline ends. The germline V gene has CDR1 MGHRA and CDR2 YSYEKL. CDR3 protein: CASGRGSTDTQYF. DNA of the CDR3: TGCGCCAGCGGGCGTGGTAGCACAGATACGCAGTATTTT.

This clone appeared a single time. Here the CDR3 DNA reads TGTGCCAGCAGCGTAGTCGGGACAGGCTCCTACGAGCAGTACTTC. Translation gives CASSVVGTGSYEQYF. This chain links TRBV9 with TRBJ2-7, with 8 bases lining up with TRBD1. Germline CDR1 SGDLS, CDR2 YYNGEE. V lost 0 bases, J lost 0 bases, and 2 bases stayed unmatched. The CDR3 runs 15 residues.

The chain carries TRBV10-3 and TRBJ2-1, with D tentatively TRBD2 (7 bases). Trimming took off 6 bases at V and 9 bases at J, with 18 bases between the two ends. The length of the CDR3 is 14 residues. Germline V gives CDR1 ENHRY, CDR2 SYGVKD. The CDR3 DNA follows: TGTGCCATCAGGAGTACAGGGAGGGCGGGTGAGCAGTTCTTC. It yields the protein CAIRSTGRAGEQFF.

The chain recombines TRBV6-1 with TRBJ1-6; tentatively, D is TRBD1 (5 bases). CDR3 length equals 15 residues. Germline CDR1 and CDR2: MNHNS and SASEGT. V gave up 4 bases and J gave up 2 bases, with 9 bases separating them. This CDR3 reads CASSATAPYNSPLHF. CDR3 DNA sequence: TGTGCCAGCAGTGCGACAGCACCCTATAATTCACCCCTCCACTTT.

DNA for the CDR3: TGTGCCAGTCCCACCCACAGCTCTGGAAACACCATATATTTT. It is translated as CASPTHSSGNTIYF. The chain joins TRBV2 to TRBJ1-3; no clear D gene. This CDR3 is built from 14 residues. Germline CDR1 and CDR2: SNHLY and FYNNEI. V shed 9 bases and J shed 0 bases, with 12 bases lying between them.

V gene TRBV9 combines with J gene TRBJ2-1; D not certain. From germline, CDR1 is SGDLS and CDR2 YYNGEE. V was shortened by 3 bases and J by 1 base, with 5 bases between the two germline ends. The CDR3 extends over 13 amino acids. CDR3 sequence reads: CASSGTSYNEQFF. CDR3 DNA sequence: TGTGCCAGCAGCGGAACTTCCTACAATGAGCAGTTCTTC.

The CDR3 loop reads CASSLGGEGRTDTQYF. CDR3 DNA sequence: TGTGCCAGCAGCTTGGGAGGTGAGGGGAGGACAGATACGCAGTATTTT. This chain joins TRBV5-4 and TRBJ2-3, with a possible D match to TRBD2 (6 bases). This CDR3 comprises 16 residues. Trimming removed 0 bases from V and 3 bases from J, with 14 bases in between. In germline, CDR1 is SGHNT, CDR2 YYREEE (reference sequence).

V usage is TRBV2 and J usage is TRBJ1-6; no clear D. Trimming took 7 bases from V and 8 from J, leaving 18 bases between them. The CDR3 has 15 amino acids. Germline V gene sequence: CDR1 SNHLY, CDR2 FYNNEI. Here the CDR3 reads CASTRDSGRDSPLHF. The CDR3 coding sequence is TGTGCCAGCACCCGGGATTCCGGGAGGGATTCACCCCTCCACTTT.

The CDR3 reads CASSRGGLGETQYF. The DNA for the CDR3 is TGCGCCAGCAGCCGGGGGGGGCTGGGTGAGACCCAGTACTTC. The chain recombines TRBV5-1 with TRBJ2-5; TRBD2 matches 8 bases. V lost 4 bases and J lost 5; bases outside the gene matches: 7. This CDR3 is 14 amino acids long. Germline V gene data show CDR1 as SGHRS and CDR2 as YFSETQ.

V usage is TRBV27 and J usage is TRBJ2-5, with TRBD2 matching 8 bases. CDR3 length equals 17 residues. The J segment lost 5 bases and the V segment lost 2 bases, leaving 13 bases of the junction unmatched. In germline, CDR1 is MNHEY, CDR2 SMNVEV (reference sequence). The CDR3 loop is CASSLLPGLARSETQYF. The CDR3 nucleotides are TGTGCCAGCAGTTTACTACCCGGACTAGCAAGATCCGAGACCCAGTACTTC.

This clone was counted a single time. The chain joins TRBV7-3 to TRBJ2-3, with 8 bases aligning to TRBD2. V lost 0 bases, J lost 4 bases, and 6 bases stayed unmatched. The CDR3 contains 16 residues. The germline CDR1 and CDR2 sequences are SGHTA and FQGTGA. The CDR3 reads CASSLTGGGPPDTQYF. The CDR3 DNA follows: TGTGCCAGCAGCTTAACCGGCGGGGGGCCCCCAGATACGCAGTATTTT.

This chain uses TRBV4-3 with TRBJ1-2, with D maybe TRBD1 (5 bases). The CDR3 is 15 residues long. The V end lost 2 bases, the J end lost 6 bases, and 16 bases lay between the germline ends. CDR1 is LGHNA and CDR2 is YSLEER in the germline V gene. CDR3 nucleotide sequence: TGCGCCAGCAGCCAAAACCTCAGGGTTTTCAATGGCTACACCTTC. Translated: CASSQNLRVFNGYTF.